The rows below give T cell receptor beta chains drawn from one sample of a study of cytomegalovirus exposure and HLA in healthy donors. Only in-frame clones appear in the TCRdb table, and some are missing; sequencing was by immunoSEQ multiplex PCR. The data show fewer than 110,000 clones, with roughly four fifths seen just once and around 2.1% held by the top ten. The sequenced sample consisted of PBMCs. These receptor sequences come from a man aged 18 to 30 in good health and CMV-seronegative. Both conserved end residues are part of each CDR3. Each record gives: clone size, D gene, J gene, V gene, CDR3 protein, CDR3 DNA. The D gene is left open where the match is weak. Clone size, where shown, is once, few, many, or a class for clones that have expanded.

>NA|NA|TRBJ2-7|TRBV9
CASSPSVHTAGEQYF
TGTGCCAGCAGCCCAAGTGTTCACACGGCGGGGGAGCAGTACTTC
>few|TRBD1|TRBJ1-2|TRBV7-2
CASSPTGGYGYTF
TGTGCCAGCAGCCCTACAGGGGGCTATGGCTACACCTTC
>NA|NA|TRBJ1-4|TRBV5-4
CASSSGATNEKLFF
TGTGCCAGCAGCTCGGGAGCAACTAATGAAAAACTGTTTTTT
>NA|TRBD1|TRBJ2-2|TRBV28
CASSPKAWPSQGIGELFF
TGTGCCAGCAGCCCAAAGGCGTGGCCTTCACAGGGGATAGGGGAGCTGTTTTTT
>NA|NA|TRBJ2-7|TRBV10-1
CASSDRYEQYF
TGCGCCAGCAGTGATCGGTACGAGCAGTACTTC
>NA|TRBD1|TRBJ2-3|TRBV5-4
CASSLVQGAGTDTQYF
TGTGCCAGCAGCTTGGTGCAGGGGGCTGGCACAGATACGCAGTATTTT
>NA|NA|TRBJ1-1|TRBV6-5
CASSYSRAGFQAFF
TGTGCCAGCAGTTACTCGCGGGCGGGATTCCAAGCTTTCTTT
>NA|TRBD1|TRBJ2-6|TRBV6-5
CASRQGATGANVLTF
TGTGCCAGCAGACAGGGGGCCACTGGGGCCAACGTCCTGACTTTC
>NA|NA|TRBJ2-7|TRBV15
CATSREVGTYYEQYF
TGTGCCACCAGCAGAGAGGTGGGGACTTACTACGAGCAGTACTTC
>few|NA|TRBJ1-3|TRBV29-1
CSVVESGNTIYF
TGCAGCGTTGTAGAGAGTGGAAACACCATATATTTT
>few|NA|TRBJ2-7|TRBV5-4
CASSRDTSYEQYF
TGTGCCAGCAGTCGAGACACCTCCTACGAGCAGTACTTC
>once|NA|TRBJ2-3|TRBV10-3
CAISDPGEPSTDTQYF
TGTGCCATCAGTGACCCAGGGGAACCTAGCACAGATACGCAGTATTTT
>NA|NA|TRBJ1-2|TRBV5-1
CASSLEAGRSGYPF
TGCGCCAGCAGCTTGGAGGCAGGGCGGAGTGGCTACCCCTTC
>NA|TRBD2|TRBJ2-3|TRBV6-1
CASSESAGGTDTQYF
TGTGCCAGCAGTGAAAGTGCGGGGGGCACAGATACGCAGTATTTT
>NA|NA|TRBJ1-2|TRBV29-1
CSVTRDYGYTF
TGCAGCGTGACTAGGGACTATGGCTACACCTTC
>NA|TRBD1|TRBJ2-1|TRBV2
CAASRGQGANEQFF
TGTGCCGCCAGCAGGGGACAGGGGGCGAATGAGCAGTTCTTC
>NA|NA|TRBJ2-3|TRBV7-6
CASSLGASVSSTDTQYF
TGTGCCAGCAGCTTAGGGGCAAGTGTATCGAGCACAGATACGCAGTATTTT
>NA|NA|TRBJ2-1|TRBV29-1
CSVAGTVPPNNEQFF
TGCAGCGTGGCGGGGACAGTTCCACCGAACAATGAGCAGTTCTTC
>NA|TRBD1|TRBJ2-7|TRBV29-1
CSVPTGVGEQYF
TGCAGCGTACCGACAGGGGTGGGCGAGCAGTACTTC
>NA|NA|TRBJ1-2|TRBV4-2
CASSQDRTPNYGYTF
TGTGCCAGCAGCCAAGATCGGACACCGAACTATGGCTACACCTTC
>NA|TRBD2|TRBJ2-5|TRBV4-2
CASSQRTSGGGQETQYF
TGTGCCAGCAGCCAAAGGACCAGCGGGGGGGGCCAAGAGACCCAGTACTTC
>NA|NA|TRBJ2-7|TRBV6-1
CASGQNEQYF
TGTGCCAGCGGGCAGAACGAGCAGTACTTC
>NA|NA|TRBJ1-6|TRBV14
CASSQEAYSSPLHF
TGTGCCAGCAGCCAAGAGGCATATTCTTCACCCCTCCACTTT
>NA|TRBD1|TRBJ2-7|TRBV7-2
CASSATGWASYEQYF
TGTGCCAGCAGCGCGACAGGGTGGGCCTCCTACGAGCAGTACTTC
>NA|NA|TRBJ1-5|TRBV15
CATSRDGQNNQPQHF
TGTGCCACCAGCAGAGACGGACAGAACAATCAGCCCCAGCATTTT
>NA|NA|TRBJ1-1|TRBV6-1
CAIQRGTEAFF
TGTGCCATCCAGAGGGGGACTGAAGCTTTCTTT
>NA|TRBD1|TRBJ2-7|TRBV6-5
CASSSTGAFSEQYF
TGTGCCAGCAGTTCTACAGGGGCCTTTTCCGAGCAGTACTTC
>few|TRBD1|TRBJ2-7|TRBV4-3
CASSRSDRIYEQYF
TGCGCCAGCAGCCGATCGGACAGGATCTACGAGCAGTACTTC
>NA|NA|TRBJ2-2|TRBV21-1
CASSNNFGQQNTGELFF
TGTGCCAGCAGCAACAATTTTGGGCAGCAAAACACCGGGGAGCTGTTTTTT
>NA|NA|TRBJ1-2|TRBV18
CASSPLPSAYGYTF
TGTGCCAGCTCACCACTCCCCAGTGCCTATGGCTACACCTTC
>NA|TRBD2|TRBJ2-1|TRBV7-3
CASSDVGGAPYEQFF
TGTGCCAGCAGCGACGTCGGGGGGGCCCCCTATGAGCAGTTCTTC
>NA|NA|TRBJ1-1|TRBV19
CASSIAVGTEAFF
TGTGCCAGTAGTATTGCGGTGGGCACTGAAGCTTTCTTT
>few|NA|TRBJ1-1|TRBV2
CASSPYRDTEAFF
TGTGCCAGCAGTCCCTACAGGGATACTGAAGCTTTCTTT
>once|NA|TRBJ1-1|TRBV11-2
CASSFEAASNTEAFF
TGTGCCAGCAGCTTTGAGGCAGCTTCGAACACTGAAGCTTTCTTT
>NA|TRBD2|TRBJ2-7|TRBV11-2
CASSSRGGGSYEQYF
TGTGCCAGCAGCTCTCGCGGCGGGGGATCCTACGAGCAGTACTTC
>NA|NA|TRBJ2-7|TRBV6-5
CASSTGSYEQYF
TGTGCCAGCAGCACAGGGTCCTACGAGCAGTACTTC
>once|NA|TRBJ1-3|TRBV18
CASSRNRDPGNTIYF
TGTGCCAGCTCAAGAAACAGGGACCCTGGAAACACCATATATTTT
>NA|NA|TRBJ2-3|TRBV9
CASSVDPFRADTQYF
TGTGCCAGCAGCGTTGATCCGTTCAGGGCAGATACGCAGTATTTT
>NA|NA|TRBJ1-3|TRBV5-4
CASSPGGMGGNTIYF
TGTGCCAGCAGCCCCGGGGGGATGGGAGGAAACACCATATATTTT
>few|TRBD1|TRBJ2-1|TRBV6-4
CASSDTGTGGNEQFF
TGTGCCAGCAGTGATACCGGGACAGGTGGCAATGAGCAGTTCTTC
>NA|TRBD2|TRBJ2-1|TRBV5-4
CASSLAGLAGANERFF
TGTGCCAGCAGCTTGGCGGGACTAGCGGGGGCTAATGAGCGGTTCTTC
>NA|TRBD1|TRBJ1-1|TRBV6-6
CASSNDGTGVSEAFF
TGTGCCAGCAGTAACGACGGGACAGGGGTCAGTGAAGCTTTCTTT
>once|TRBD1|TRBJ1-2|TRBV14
CASEGQGRGGYPF
TGTGCCAGCGAGGGACAGGGGCGAGGTGGCTACCCCTTC